Included here is one T cell receptor (beta chain) sequence, with context. Its antigen is unknown. These data are taken from a study of cytotoxic CD8 clonotypes in ibrutinib-treated CLL. Background on the study: Partial response was seen in around 24 patients and complete response in 2; after median about 68 months, around 15 stayed remitted, about 12 progressed. Treatment had run for a median approximately eleven months, range 6 to 36, when response samples were taken. Among the samples, the mean was roughly 260,000 productive templates and about 94,000 productive rearrangements. Findings of the study overall: Higher clonality was seen at ibrutinib response and a return toward baseline at progression.

Here immunoSEQ multiplex PCR was the method, and the copy in TCRdb shows in-frame clones only, minus some. The data show about 45,000 clones, just over 65% seen once. This CDR3 contains 16 residues. Germline V gene sequence: CDR1 SGHTA, CDR2 FQGTGA. Trimming took 2 bases from V and 5 from J; bases not matched to a gene: 6. The origin of this receptor is a human donor with chronic lymphocytic leukemia. This rearrangement joins TRBV7-3 to TRBJ2-5, with 12 bases identical to TRBD1. This specimen was PBMCs, taken after 24 months of ibrutinib treatment. The CDR3 DNA sequence: TGTGCCAGCAGCTTATTCGGGACAGGGGGCGCGGAGACCCAGTACTTC. It specifies CASSLFGTGGAETQYF. Filled out from reference TRBV7-3 and TRBJ2-5, the complete variable domain reads GAGVSQTPSNKVTEKGKYVELRCDPISGHTALYWYRQSLGQGPEFLIYFQGTGAADDSGLPNDRFFAVRPEGSVSTLKIQRTERGDSAVYLCASSLFGTGGAETQYFGPGTRLLVL.